Presented here are 32 T cell receptor beta chains from one specimen sequenced in a study of blood T cell repertoires in COVID-19. Here immunoSEQ multiplex PCR was the method, and the copy in TCRdb shows in-frame clones only, minus some. The table records around 50,000 clones, around 73% of them present only once. The sequenced sample was PBMCs or T cells enriched from blood (not recorded which). The receptors were gathered from a woman aged 45-65 years with acute COVID-19.

The rearrangement links TRBV5-1 to TRBJ2-7, with D unclear. V gave up 4 bases and J gave up 0 bases, with 5 bases separating them. The CDR3 is made up of 12 amino acids. Germline values: CDR1 SGHRS, CDR2 YFSETQ. The CDR3 region is CASSPSSYEQYF. CDR3 nucleotide sequence: TGCGCCAGCAGCCCGAGCTCCTACGAGCAGTACTTC.

This clone was counted between two and nine times. The chain has TRBV9 and TRBJ1-6, with TRBD1 matching over 7 bases. V shed 3 bases, J shed 5 bases, and the junction held 5 bases outside the gene matches. Germline-derived CDR1 and CDR2 are SGDLS and YYNGEE. This CDR3 comprises 15 residues. CDR3 coding DNA: TGTGCCAGCAGCGGACCGGGACAGAATAATTCACCCCTCCACTTT. This encodes CASSGPGQNNSPLHF.

The rearrangement links TRBV7-2 to TRBJ1-1, with D uncertain. CDR1 and CDR2 from the germline V gene are SGHTA and FQGNSA. This CDR3 is 14 amino acids long. Trimming removed 8 bases at V and 10 bases at J, with 23 bases between. The CDR3 protein is CASLSSGWVAAAFF. CDR3 nucleotide sequence: TGTGCCAGCCTTTCGTCCGGTTGGGTGGCGGCAGCTTTCTTT.

The chain uses TRBV18 and TRBJ1-5; D call uncertain. V was shortened by 5 bases and J by 3 bases, with 8 bases between the two germline ends. The CDR3 runs to 13 residues. In germline, CDR1 is KGHSH, CDR2 LQKENI. CDR3 in amino acids: CASSEHHNQPQHF. The DNA of the CDR3 is TGTGCCAGCTCAGAACACCACAATCAGCCCCAGCATTTT.

The chain is built from TRBV5-4 and TRBJ1-2, with D maybe TRBD1 (6 bases). V shed 3 bases and J shed 8 bases, with 14 bases lying between them. Germline values: CDR1 SGHNT, CDR2 YYREEE (reference sequence). The CDR3 totals 13 residues. CDR3 residues: CASSSLRGGGYTF. The CDR3, as DNA: TGTGCCAGCAGCTCCCTCAGGGGCGGCGGCTACACCTTC. The variable domain in full, completed from reference TRBV5-4 and TRBJ1-2, reads ETGVTQSPTHLIKTRGQQVTLRCSSQSGHNTVSWYQQALGQGPQFIFQYYREEENGRGNFPPRFSGLQFPNYSSELNVNALELDDSALYLCASSSLRGGGYTFGSGTRLTVV.

The rearrangement uses TRBV4-1 and TRBJ1-1; tentative D call: TRBD1 (5 bases). Trimming removed 1 base at V and 4 bases at J, with 13 bases between. From germline, CDR1 is MGHRA and CDR2 YSYEKL. This CDR3 contains 15 residues. The CDR3 nucleotides read TGCGCCAGCAGCCAAGCCGCCGGGGGAGGCACTGAAGCTTTCTTT. Protein sequence: CASSQAAGGGTEAFF.

This clone was seen more than once but under ten times. The J gene is TRBJ1-2, the V gene TRBV11-2, with TRBD1 identical over 11 bases. The CDR3 extends over 16 amino acids. Germline V gene lookup returns CDR1 SGHAT and CDR2 FQNNGV. Trimming removed 1 base from V and 0 bases from J; junction bases left unmatched: 1. The CDR3 DNA reads as TGTGCCAGCAGCTTAGGGACAGGGGGCCCTAACTATGGCTACACCTTC. This encodes CASSLGTGGPNYGYTF.

This clone occurred a few times. The rearrangement links TRBV24-1 to TRBJ2-7, with 10 bases fitting TRBD1. Germline V gene data show CDR1 as KGHDR and CDR2 as SFDVKD. The CDR3 spans 14 residues. The ends lost 1 base at V and 5 bases at J; junction bases unmatched: 1. CDR3 nucleotides: TGTGCCACCAGTGATTTTGGGACAGGGGACGAGCAGTACTTC. The encoded protein is CATSDFGTGDEQYF.

This chain links TRBV10-1 with TRBJ2-3, with D tentatively TRBD2 (5 bases). Germline V gene data show CDR1 as WNHNN and CDR2 as SYGVQD (reference sequence). This CDR3 region has 13 residues. V was shortened by 5 bases and J by 9 bases, with 15 bases between the two germline ends. The CDR3 here is CASSPALASTQYF. The CDR3 DNA reads TGCGCCAGCAGTCCGGCCCTAGCTAGCACGCAGTATTTT.

V and J are TRBV4-2 and TRBJ1-2; D is undetermined. Germline-derived CDR1 and CDR2 are LGHNA and YNFKEQ. V lost 4 bases and J lost 8, with 20 bases in between. CDR3 size: 15 residues. CDR3 sequence reads: CASSRQREPRRGYTF. As DNA, the CDR3 is TGTGCCAGCAGCCGCCAAAGGGAGCCCCGAAGGGGCTACACCTTC.

The V and J genes are TRBV9 and TRBJ2-1, with 10 bases fitting TRBD2. Germline V gene lookup returns CDR1 SGDLS and CDR2 YYNGEE. The V and J ends lost 0 bases and 6 bases, in that order; junction bases with no gene match: 3. The CDR3 consists of 15 residues. The CDR3: CASSVGSSGGNEQFF. CDR3 nucleotide sequence: TGTGCCAGCAGCGTAGGGTCTAGCGGGGGCAATGAGCAGTTCTTC.

The rearrangement joins TRBV7-2 to TRBJ2-3; tentatively, D is TRBD2 (5 bases). V dropped 2 bases and J dropped 4 bases, with 13 bases sitting between them. Germline lookup yields CDR1 SGHTA and CDR2 FQGNSA. The CDR3 has 15 amino acids. The CDR3 reads CASSLLLSSADTQYF. CDR3 bases: TGTGCCAGCAGCTTACTTCTAAGTAGCGCAGATACGCAGTATTTT. Full variable domain (missing parts from reference TRBV7-2 and TRBJ2-3): GAGVSQSPSNKVTEKGKDVELRCDPISGHTALYWYRQSLGQGLEFLIYFQGNSAPDKSGLPSDRFSAERTGGSVSTLTIQRTQQEDSAVYLCASSLLLSSADTQYFGPGTRLTVL.

V and J are TRBV6-5 and TRBJ2-7; the match to TRBD1 covers 8 bases. V lost 5 bases and J lost 3; bases outside the gene matches: 6. Germline values: CDR1 MNHEY, CDR2 SVGAGI. The CDR3 spans 14 residues. The CDR3 DNA reads TGTGCCAGCAGTACCCGGACAGGGAGCTACGAGCAGTACTTC. Translating gives CASSTRTGSYEQYF.

V and J are TRBV5-6 and TRBJ1-5; D is perhaps TRBD1 (6 bases). Trimming pared 4 bases from V and 2 bases from J, leaving 19 bases between. Germline-derived CDR1 and CDR2 are SGHDT and YYEEEE. The CDR3 extends over 17 amino acids. The CDR3, as DNA: TGTGCCAGCAGCGGGCCGGGGGGCCTCTTTGGCAATCAGCCCCAGCATTTT. Amino acids: CASSGPGGLFGNQPQHF.

The J gene is TRBJ1-6, the V gene TRBV19; 9 positions agree with TRBD1. CDR3 length: 19 amino acids. Germline loops: CDR1 LNHDA, CDR2 SQIVND (reference sequence). V was pared by 4 bases and J by 9 bases, with 19 bases of the junction left unmatched. The CDR3 sequence is CASSRGQGKGGSILSPLHF. The CDR3 DNA is TGTGCCAGTAGTAGGGGACAGGGAAAGGGGGGATCCATTCTTTCACCCCTCCACTTT.

This sequence joins TRBV28 and TRBJ1-1; no clear D gene. The V and J ends lost 8 bases and 0 bases respectively, with 10 bases between them. The CDR3 runs 13 residues. Germline V lookup: CDR1 MDHEN, CDR2 SYDVKM. The CDR3 spells CASRGGMNTEAFF. The CDR3 nucleotides read TGTGCCAGCCGGGGAGGCATGAACACTGAAGCTTTCTTT. The full variable domain, completed using reference TRBV28 and TRBJ1-1, is DVKVTQSSRYLVKRTGEKVFLECVQDMDHENMFWYRQDPGLGLRLIYFSYDVKMKEKGDIPEGYSVSREKKERFSLILESASTNQTSMYLCASRGGMNTEAFFGQGTRLTVV.

The CDR3 region is CASRAPGVNEQFF. The CDR3 nucleotides are TGTGCCAGCAGGGCCCCGGGGGTCAATGAGCAGTTCTTC. The chain couples TRBV6-5 to TRBJ2-1; perhaps TRBD2 as D (6 bases). V was cut by 6 bases and J by 6 bases, with 12 bases left in between. CDR1 and CDR2 from the germline V gene are MNHEY and SVGAGI. The CDR3 has 13 residues.

In its sample, this clone was seen once. This chain uses TRBV5-4 with TRBJ2-2; D possibly corresponds to TRBD2 (7 bases). Germline loops: CDR1 SGHNT, CDR2 YYREEE (reference sequence). The V and J ends lost 4 bases and 5 bases respectively, with 15 bases between them. This CDR3 comprises 15 residues. This CDR3 reads CASSVGGRRTGELFF. CDR3 in DNA: TGTGCCAGCAGCGTCGGGGGGCGAAGAACCGGGGAGCTGTTTTTT.

This clone turned up a few times. The DNA of the CDR3 is TGTGCCAGCAGTTTTACTTGGACAGGGGAATACAATGAGCAGTTCTTC. It translates to CASSFTWTGEYNEQFF. The chain combines TRBV6-5 with TRBJ2-1; TRBD1 matches 9 bases. Germline values: CDR1 MNHEY, CDR2 SVGAGI. The length of the CDR3 is 16 residues. With 4 bases clipped from V and 4 bases from J, the junction kept 8 bases outside the gene matches.

This clone turned up a few times. The chain is built from TRBV30 and TRBJ2-3; maybe TRBD1 (6 bases). CDR1 is GTSNPN, CDR2 SVGIG, per germline (reference sequence). Trimming removed 7 bases from V and 8 bases from J, with 16 bases in between. This CDR3 has 12 amino acids. CDR3 nucleotides: TGTGCCTTGGCCCTGGACAGCAGTACGCAGTATTTT. This translates into CALALDSSTQYF. The entire variable domain, with the rest obtained from reference TRBV30 and TRBJ2-3, is as follows: SQTIHQWPATLVQPVGSPLSLECTVEGTSNPNLYWYRQAAGRGLQLLFYSVGIGQISSEVPQNLSASRPQDRQFILSSKKLLLSDSGFYLCALALDSSTQYFGPGTRLTVL.

The chain couples TRBV30 to TRBJ2-7; 9 nucleotides match TRBD1. This CDR3 has 15 residues. Per the germline V gene, CDR1 is GTSNPN and CDR2 is SVGIG (reference sequence). Trimming removed 5 bases from V and 5 bases from J; junction bases left unmatched: 13. The chain's CDR3 is CAWVPGTGFAHEQYF. CDR3 sequence (DNA): TGTGCCTGGGTGCCCGGGACAGGGTTTGCCCACGAGCAGTACTTC.

This chain connects TRBV15 to TRBJ2-3; weak D call: TRBD2 (6 bases). In germline, CDR1 is LNHNV, CDR2 YYDKDF (reference sequence). The CDR3 runs 16 residues. Trimming took 1 base from V and 0 from J, leaving 11 bases between them. CDR3 in amino acids: CATSRVAESSTDTQYF. The CDR3 region has the DNA TGTGCCACCAGCAGAGTAGCGGAGTCAAGCACAGATACGCAGTATTTT. Based on the CDR3 plus reference TRBV15 and TRBJ2-3, the full variable domain is DAMVIQNPRYQVTQFGKPVTLSCSQTLNHNVMYWYQQKSSQAPKLLFHYYDKDFNNEADTPDNFQSRRPNTSFCFLDIRSPGLGDTAMYLCATSRVAESSTDTQYFGPGTRLTVL.

The gene calls are TRBV7-2 and TRBJ2-1; 9 bases match TRBD1. Germline V gene data show CDR1 as SGHTA and CDR2 as FQGNSA. This CDR3 is 12 amino acids long. With V trimmed by 1 base and J by 15 bases, 4 bases remained unmatched. The CDR3 DNA reads TGTGCCAGCAGCTTAGATCTGGGACAGGGGTTCTTC. This sequence encodes CASSLDLGQGFF.

This CDR3 is CASDRKGGNTEAFF. CDR3 coding DNA: TGTGCCAGTGACCGGAAAGGGGGGAACACTGAAGCTTTCTTT. V gene TRBV19 combines with J gene TRBJ1-1, with a weak D call TRBD1 (6 bases). The CDR3 is 14 amino acids. Trimming removed 8 bases at V and 1 base at J, with 14 bases between. From germline, CDR1 is LNHDA and CDR2 SQIVND (reference sequence). Supplemented by reference TRBV19 and TRBJ1-1, the full variable domain reads DGGITQSPKYLFRKEGQNVTLSCEQNLNHDAMYWYRQDPGQGLRLIYYSQIVNDFQKGDIAEGYSVSREKKESFPLTVTSAQKNPTAFYLCASDRKGGNTEAFFGQGTRLTVV.

This clone was observed a few times. V usage is TRBV6-5 and J usage is TRBJ1-3; maybe TRBD1 (5 bases). CDR3 length equals 14 residues. V lost 7 bases and J lost 8, with 18 bases in between. Germline assignment: CDR1 MNHEY and CDR2 SVGAGI. The CDR3 reads CASTRDYTGDTIYF. The CDR3 DNA is TGTGCCAGCACCCGGGACTATACGGGGGACACCATATATTTT.

This chain links TRBV11-1 with TRBJ2-5; 8 bases match TRBD1. Germline CDR1 reads SGHAT; CDR2 reads FQDESV (reference sequence). This CDR3 contains 15 residues. The ends lost 6 bases at V and 5 bases at J; junction bases unmatched: 11. As DNA, the CDR3 is TGTGCCAGCAGGTTCGGACAGGGCTCCAGGGAGACCCAGTACTTC. Residues: CASRFGQGSRETQYF.

V and J are TRBV11-3 and TRBJ2-3; D perhaps matches TRBD1 (5 bases). Germline V gene sequence: CDR1 SGHNT, CDR2 YENEEA. The CDR3 is 13 residues long. V was pared by 3 bases and J by 1 base, with 5 bases between. The CDR3: CASSLTGTDTQYF. DNA of the CDR3: TGTGCCAGCAGCTTGACAGGCACAGATACGCAGTATTTT. The complete variable domain, with remaining parts taken from reference TRBV11-3 and TRBJ2-3, reads EAGVVQSPRYKIIEKKQPVAFWCNPISGHNTLYWYLQNLGQGPELLIRYENEEAVDDSQLPKDRFSAERLKGVDSTLKIQPAELGDSAVYLCASSLTGTDTQYFGPGTRLTVL.

Notes on this clone: A read error may account for a junction end that differs from germline. Other nucleotide sequences from this sample produce the same CDR3. V usage is TRBV18 and J usage is TRBJ2-2; 11 positions match TRBD1. The CDR3 sequence is 16 residues long. Germline loops: CDR1 KGHSH, CDR2 LQKENI. CDR3 loop: CASSPRTGGDTGELFF. In DNA, the CDR3 is TGTGCCAGCTCACCACGGACAGGGGGCGACACTGGGGAGCTGTTTTTT.

V and J are TRBV18 and TRBJ2-7; 9 nucleotides agree with TRBD1. The trim removed 6 bases at V and 3 bases at J, leaving 6 bases unmatched. This CDR3 has 14 residues. CDR1 KGHSH and CDR2 LQKENI come from the germline V gene. The CDR3 nucleotides read TGTGCCAGCTCTAAGGACAGGGGCTACTACGAGCAGTACTTC. It specifies CASSKDRGYYEQYF.

This clone has only a few counts. This rearrangement joins TRBV29-1 to TRBJ1-2; no clear D. Trimming removed 1 base at V and 4 bases at J, with 10 bases between. Germline CDR1 is SQVTM and CDR2 is ANQGSEA. This CDR3 region has 13 residues. The CDR3 sequence is CSVEGRRGYGYTF. The CDR3 DNA reads as TGCAGCGTTGAAGGTCGGCGAGGCTATGGCTACACCTTC.

Only a few counts were recorded for this clone. The V gene is TRBV7-9, the J gene TRBJ1-5, with D unclear. CDR3 size: 14 residues. Germline V gene lookup returns CDR1 SEHNR and CDR2 FQNEAQ (reference sequence). Trimming removed 0 bases at V and 4 bases at J, with 7 bases between. The CDR3 DNA reads as TGTGCCAGCAGCTTAGCCAGTGATAATCAGCCCCAGCATTTT. It is translated as CASSLASDNQPQHF.

The chain employs TRBV6-6 and TRBJ1-5; 8 positions match TRBD1. This CDR3 comprises 14 residues. Germline-derived CDR1 and CDR2 are MNHNY and SVGAGI (reference sequence). V lost 7 bases, J lost 0 bases, and 2 bases stayed unmatched. The CDR3 bases are TGTGCCAGCAATGGACAGGGTAGCAATCAGCCCCAGCATTTT. Its translation: CASNGQGSNQPQHF.